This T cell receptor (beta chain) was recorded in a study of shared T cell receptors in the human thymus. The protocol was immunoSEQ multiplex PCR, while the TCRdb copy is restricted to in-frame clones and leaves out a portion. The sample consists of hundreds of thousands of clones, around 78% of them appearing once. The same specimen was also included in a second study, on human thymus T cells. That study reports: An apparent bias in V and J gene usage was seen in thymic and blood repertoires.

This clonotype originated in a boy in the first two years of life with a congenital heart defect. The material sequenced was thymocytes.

CDR3 DNA sequence: TGTGCCAGCAGCCCTCAGGGGCCTGGGGCCAACGTCCTGACTTTC. Translated: CASSPQGPGANVLTF. This chain connects TRBV7-8 to TRBJ2-6; tentatively, D is TRBD1 (6 bases). V was cut by 5 bases and J by 2 bases, with 10 bases left in between. The germline V gene encodes CDR1 SGHVS and CDR2 FQNEAQ. The CDR3 is 15 amino acids.